Detailed here is one TCR beta chain. What it recognizes is unknown. Between the trimmed V and J ends, which lost 8 bases and 0 bases, there was a span of 11 bases. This CDR3 region has 13 residues. Germline V gene sequence: CDR1 MDHEN, CDR2 SYDVKM. CD4+ cells yielded CD45RA+ naive and CD45RA-negative memory subsets. The data stem from a study of shared clonotypes between healthy human individuals. The wider study: A donor's plate count was three for CD4 naive and three for CD4 memory; CD8 naive had two and CD8 memory one.

Study findings and constraints: The study found lower generation probabilities in non-shared clonotypes than in those shared by all four donors. Compared with memory subsets, naive subsets generally had larger estimated richness.

The assay was immunoSEQ multiplex PCR, and TCRdb's table has in-frame clones only and misses some. Of under 600,000 clones in the sample, 97% are singletons; the top ten hold 0.045% to 0.06%. This chain connects TRBV28 to TRBJ2-7; possible D gene TRBD1, 5 bases. The receptor comes from a woman aged 25 to 45 in good health. Sequenced: naive CD4+ T cells sorted from blood. Subset denoted: CD45RA+ positively selected. The DNA for the CDR3 is TGTGCCAGCGGGGCGGCCTCCTCCTACGAGCAGTACTTC. Encoded protein: CASGAASSYEQYF. The full variable domain, completed using reference TRBV28 and TRBJ2-7, is DVKVTQSSRYLVKRTGEKVFLECVQDMDHENMFWYRQDPGLGLRLIYFSYDVKMKEKGDIPEGYSVSREKKERFSLILESASTNQTSMYLCASGAASSYEQYFGPGTRLTVT.